A single sample gave rise to the 25 T cell receptor beta chains below, sequenced in a study of cytomegalovirus exposure and HLA in healthy donors. Primers for the PCR totalled 60 Vbeta and 13 Jbeta. Some clones are missing from TCRdb's copy, which holds only in-frame ones; the method was immunoSEQ multiplex PCR. The data include under 200,000 clones; the top ten clones carry approximately 6.9%. The sequencing input was PBMCs. Receptor source: a man younger than 40 in good health and CMV-seronegative.

The rearrangement joins TRBV6-5 to TRBJ1-2; 8 bases are shared with TRBD1. After removal of 2 bases from V and 4 bases from J, the junction contained 9 bases not matched to a gene. Germline-derived CDR1 and CDR2 are MNHEY and SVGAGI. The CDR3 runs 16 residues. This chain's CDR3 is CASSYKAVTGGYGYTF. The DNA of the CDR3 is TGTGCCAGCAGTTACAAGGCAGTTACAGGGGGCTATGGCTACACCTTC.

The rearrangement links TRBV5-1 to TRBJ2-1; 7 bases map to TRBD1. This CDR3 is 14 amino acids long. The germline V gene encodes CDR1 SGHRS and CDR2 YFSETQ. V trimming: 3 bases; J trimming: 5 bases; junction bases outside the gene matches: 5. CDR3 residues: CASSSATGNNEQFF. The CDR3 coding sequence is TGCGCCAGCAGCTCCGCGACAGGGAACAATGAGCAGTTCTTC.

This sequence joins TRBV18 and TRBJ1-2, with 8 bases fitting TRBD1. The CDR3 runs to 18 residues. V lost 2 bases and J lost 5; bases outside the gene matches: 16. From germline, CDR1 is KGHSH and CDR2 LQKENI. In nucleotides, the CDR3 is TGTGCCAGCTCACCATCCCGGAAAACAGGGGGATATGAGTATGGCTACACCTTC. Translating gives CASSPSRKTGGYEYGYTF.

Points on this clone: Other DNA sequences in this specimen translate into the identical CDR3. The chain couples TRBV7-7 to TRBJ2-7; 12 nucleotides match TRBD1. The CDR3 extends over 14 amino acids. V lost 5 bases and J lost 4; bases outside the gene matches: 3. The germline V gene has CDR1 SSHAT and CDR2 FNYEAQ (reference sequence). The CDR3 spells CASSPGQGAYEQYF. The DNA for the CDR3 is TGTGCCAGCAGCCCGGGACAGGGGGCTTACGAGCAGTACTTC.

The chain links TRBV18 to TRBJ2-1, with 9 bases lining up with TRBD2. The CDR3 contains 17 residues. Looked up from germline, CDR1 is KGHSH and CDR2 is LQKENI. Trimming cost V 3 bases and J 4 bases; bases outside gene matches: 10. CDR3 sequence (DNA): TGTGCCAGCTCACCTCCTCTAGCGGGGAGGCGGTACAATGAGCAGTTCTTC. This gives the protein CASSPPLAGRRYNEQFF. The full variable domain, completed using reference TRBV18 and TRBJ2-1, is NAGVMQNPRHLVRRRGQEARLRCSPMKGHSHVYWYRQLPEEGLKFMVYLQKENIIDESGMPKERFSAEFPKEGPSILRIQQVVRGDSAAYFCASSPPLAGRRYNEQFFGPGTRLTVL.

The chain employs TRBV30 and TRBJ2-1; 7 bases fit TRBD1. Per germline, CDR1 GTSNPN and CDR2 SVGIG (reference sequence). V lost 0 bases to trimming and J lost 8 bases; unmatched junction nucleotides: 13. This CDR3 region has 16 residues. For the CDR3, the DNA is TGTGCCTGGAGTGTATTGCAGGGGGTTTTTTCGGATGAGCAGTTCTTC. Its translation is CAWSVLQGVFSDEQFF.

This chain connects TRBV4-1 to TRBJ2-5, with TRBD2 identical over 9 bases. V dropped 0 bases and J dropped 4; count of bases not matched to a gene: 18. The CDR3 runs 20 residues. Germline CDR1 MGHRA, CDR2 YSYEKL. The CDR3 region is CASSQEGPGIAGAWGETQYF. The CDR3 DNA reads as TGCGCCAGCAGCCAAGAGGGCCCGGGGATAGCGGGGGCCTGGGGAGAGACCCAGTACTTC.

The DNA for the CDR3 is TGTGCCAGCAGTTACGCGCCTAGCGGGAGGGTCTGGGAGCTGTTTTTT. Residues: CASSYAPSGRVWELFF. J is TRBJ2-2 and V is TRBV6-5; the match to TRBD2 covers 12 bases. Germline-derived CDR1 and CDR2 are MNHEY and SVGAGI. The CDR3 covers 16 residues. J lost 9 bases, V lost 2 bases, and 7 bases had no gene match.

The V and J genes are TRBV11-2 and TRBJ2-6; D perhaps matches TRBD2 (7 bases). The V end lost 6 bases, the J end lost 0 bases, and 18 bases lay between the germline ends. The CDR3 totals 18 residues. Germline V gene lookup returns CDR1 SGHAT and CDR2 FQNNGV. The CDR3 loop reads CASRSLRGAPSGANVLTF. The CDR3 DNA follows: TGTGCCAGCAGAAGCCTACGGGGGGCCCCCTCTGGGGCCAACGTCCTGACTTTC.

The gene calls are TRBV5-1 and TRBJ1-5; D is uncertain. The germline gives CDR1 SGHRS, CDR2 YFSETQ. The germline V and J ends were trimmed by 1 base and 5 bases, with 7 bases remaining between them. This CDR3 has 13 residues. This chain's CDR3 is CASSLSFDQPQHF. DNA of the CDR3: TGCGCCAGCAGCTTGTCCTTCGATCAGCCCCAGCATTTT.

The rearrangement links TRBV28 to TRBJ1-2; unclear D gene. V lost 5 bases to trimming and J lost 2 bases, with 3 bases between them. The CDR3 has 11 amino acids. CDR1 MDHEN and CDR2 SYDVKM come from the germline V gene. The CDR3 coding sequence is TGTGCCAGCAGTCAGAACTATGGCTACACCTTC. This codes for CASSQNYGYTF.

The V call is TRBV18, the J call TRBJ2-1; 7 bases fit TRBD2. J gave up 4 bases and V 4 bases, and 7 bases lay outside the gene matches. CDR1 KGHSH and CDR2 LQKENI come from the germline V gene. The CDR3 spans 15 residues. CDR3 nucleotide sequence: TGTGCCAGCTCACTATCGGGGGGTTTTTACAATGAGCAGTTCTTC. Translation gives CASSLSGGFYNEQFF.

CDR3 DNA sequence: TGTGCCAGCAGTTGGGGTTTTATAGCGGGAGGCCCCGACATTCAGTACTTC. It encodes CASSWGFIAGGPDIQYF. The rearrangement uses TRBV27 and TRBJ2-4; TRBD2 aligns across 10 bases. With 4 bases clipped from V and 8 bases from J, the junction kept 14 bases outside the gene matches. In germline, CDR1 is MNHEY, CDR2 SMNVEV (reference sequence). The CDR3 runs 17 residues.

The chain is built from TRBV10-1 and TRBJ2-3; 9 nucleotides line up with TRBD2. CDR1 is WNHNN, CDR2 SYGVQD, per germline (reference sequence). V lost 5 bases to trimming and J lost 2 bases; unmatched junction nucleotides: 5. This CDR3 has 15 residues. The DNA for the CDR3 is TGCGCCAGCAGTCGACTAGCGGAGACCACAGATACGCAGTATTTT. The encoded protein is CASSRLAETTDTQYF.

V gene TRBV27 combines with J gene TRBJ2-7; 11 bases agree with TRBD2. Germline assignment: CDR1 MNHEY and CDR2 SMNVEV (reference sequence). The CDR3 contains 16 residues. The junction had 6 bases not matched to a gene; V was cut back by 3 bases and J by 2 bases. The CDR3 coding sequence is TGTGCCAGCAGTTTCCCCTCTAGCGGGGGGACCTACGAGCAGTACTTC. It yields the protein CASSFPSSGGTYEQYF.

V is TRBV30 and J is TRBJ1-6, with D hard to call. CDR1 and CDR2 (germline): GTSNPN, SVGIG (reference sequence). The CDR3 runs to 13 residues. V lost 2 bases and J 10 bases, leaving 12 bases between the germline ends. In DNA form, the CDR3 reads TGTGCCTGGAGTAAACAGCCAAGCTCACCCCTCCACTTT. Amino acids: CAWSKQPSSPLHF.

This chain connects TRBV7-7 to TRBJ2-4, with TRBD2 as a possible D gene (5 bases). The CDR3 runs 13 residues. V was pared by 4 bases and J by 7 bases, with 11 bases between. Germline V gene lookup returns CDR1 SSHAT and CDR2 FNYEAQ (reference sequence). The CDR3 loop reads CASSSGPGNIQYF. The CDR3 region has the DNA TGTGCCAGCAGCTCCGGACCGGGGAACATTCAGTACTTC.

The chain uses TRBV7-7 and TRBJ2-3, with 11 bases matching TRBD2. V gave up 4 bases and J gave up 6 bases; unmatched junction bases: 6. This CDR3 has 15 residues. Germline loops: CDR1 SSHAT, CDR2 FNYEAQ (reference sequence). DNA for the CDR3: TGTGCCAGCAGCTATACTAGCGGGGGATGGGATACGCAGTATTTT. It specifies CASSYTSGGWDTQYF.

This chain connects TRBV11-1 to TRBJ1-1; 7 bases fit TRBD1. The CDR3 sequence is 14 residues long. CDR1 and CDR2 from the germline V gene are SGHAT and FQDESV (reference sequence). With 8 bases clipped from V and 11 bases from J, the junction kept 17 bases outside the gene matches. In DNA, the CDR3 is TGTGCCAGCGCGATCAGGGGGTCGGGGGTGAGGGCTTTCTTT. Amino acids: CASAIRGSGVRAFF. The full variable domain, its missing parts supplied by reference TRBV11-1 and TRBJ1-1, is EAEVAQSPRYKITEKSQAVAFWCDPISGHATLYWYRQILGQGPELLVQFQDESVVDDSQLPKDRFSAERLKGVDSTLKIQPAELGDSAMYLCASAIRGSGVRAFFGQGTRLTVV.

This chain links TRBV5-6 with TRBJ2-1; possible D gene TRBD2, 5 bases. CDR3 size: 15 residues. Germline CDR1 reads SGHDT; CDR2 reads YYEEEE. V was clipped by 4 bases and J by 1 base, with 12 bases between them. The DNA for the CDR3 is TGTGCCAGCAGCCGCCGGGAACGGTCCTACAATGAGCAGTTCTTC. Its protein is CASSRRERSYNEQFF.

The CDR3 DNA reads as TGTGCCAGCAGTGAGATACTTGGAGGCATGCATGCCAAAAACATTCAGTACTTC. Translating gives CASSEILGGMHAKNIQYF. The chain has TRBV6-1 and TRBJ2-4; TRBD2 might be the D (5 bases). Trimming cost V 3 bases and J 1 base, with 19 bases left between them. This CDR3 region has 18 residues. Germline V lookup: CDR1 MNHNS, CDR2 SASEGT.

This chain links TRBV11-1 with TRBJ2-5; D might be TRBD1 (6 bases). Per germline, CDR1 SGHAT and CDR2 FQDESV (reference sequence). The CDR3 has 14 residues. Between the trimmed V and J ends, which lost 4 bases and 2 bases, there was a span of 11 bases. CDR3 sequence reads: CASSWSTGQETQYF. The CDR3 DNA follows: TGTGCCAGCAGCTGGTCGACAGGTCAAGAGACCCAGTACTTC.

The chain combines TRBV14 with TRBJ2-2; 10 bases agree with TRBD2. The V gene end was trimmed by 4 bases and the J gene end by 4 bases; junction bases not matched to a gene: 18. Germline lookup yields CDR1 SGHDN and CDR2 FVKESK. This CDR3 region has 20 residues. The CDR3 DNA is TGTGCCAGCAGCCCCTTTAAAGGACTAGCGGTGCCCCTGAGCACCGGGGAGCTGTTTTTT. Translation gives CASSPFKGLAVPLSTGELFF. The variable domain in full, with the rest retrieved from reference TRBV14 and TRBJ2-2, is EAGVTQFPSHSVIEKGQTVTLRCDPISGHDNLYWYRRVMGKEIKFLLHFVKESKQDESGMPNNRFLAERTGGTYSTLKVQPAELEDSGVYFCASSPFKGLAVPLSTGELFFGEGSRLTVL.

The chain combines TRBV27 with TRBJ2-3; possibly TRBD2 for D (5 bases). The germline V and J ends were trimmed by 6 bases and 0 bases, with 13 bases remaining between them. Germline V lookup: CDR1 MNHEY, CDR2 SMNVEV (reference sequence). The CDR3 extends over 15 amino acids. CDR3 nucleotides: TGTGCCAGCAGACCTCCTCTAGCAAGCACAGATACGCAGTATTTT. This codes for CASRPPLASTDTQYF.

The chain has TRBV20-1 and TRBJ2-7; D call uncertain. The CDR3 has 11 amino acids. V shed 2 bases and J shed 6 bases, with 8 bases lying between them. Looked up from germline, CDR1 is DFQATT and CDR2 is SNEGSKA (reference sequence). CDR3 DNA sequence: TGCAGTGCTAGAAATGGGCGCGAGCAGTACTTC. Protein sequence: CSARNGREQYF.